A selection of T cell receptor beta chains follows, all from one sample in a study of T cell repertoires in cytomegalovirus infection. One entry per CDR3 protein, called by TCRdb with MiXCR from the reads. The sample lists 140,000 to 150,000 distinct CDR3 sequences; approximately 30% were seen once. Their target antigens are unknown. The sequenced sample was CD8+ T cells from cultured PBMCs, obtained from culture after CMV antigen stimulation. The receptor set was obtained from a human donor in good health (CMV status not recorded). Some clones in this sample may be carry-over from other donors' samples. The CDR3 runs from the conserved cysteine through the conserved F or W. Each record gives: J gene, CDR3 length, V gene, CDR3 protein.

j_call: TRBJ2-5
cdr3_length: 13
v_call: TRBV12-3/TRBV12-4
cdr3_aa: CASRVASQETQYF

j_call: TRBJ2-3
cdr3_length: 19
v_call: TRBV28
cdr3_aa: CASSPSRTSGGYHTDTQYF

j_call: TRBJ1-5
cdr3_length: 13
v_call: TRBV2
cdr3_aa: CASSERGRQPQHF

j_call: TRBJ2-7
cdr3_length: 15
v_call: TRBV4-1
cdr3_aa: CASSPIGTVSYEQYF

j_call: TRBJ1-2
cdr3_length: 15
v_call: TRBV6-2/TRBV6-3
cdr3_aa: CASSYFYGDGDGYTF

j_call: TRBJ2-5
cdr3_length: 15
v_call: TRBV11-2
cdr3_aa: CASSQQPRQSETQYF

j_call: TRBJ2-2
cdr3_length: 15
v_call: TRBV4-1
cdr3_aa: CASSLMPGAPGELFF

j_call: TRBJ2-1
cdr3_length: 11
v_call: TRBV6-2/TRBV6-3
cdr3_aa: CASSHGYEQFF

j_call: TRBJ1-5
cdr3_length: 14
v_call: TRBV12-3/TRBV12-4
cdr3_aa: CASSFRTIGQPQHF

j_call: TRBJ2-3
cdr3_length: 16
v_call: TRBV27
cdr3_aa: CASSFYGLANTDTQYF

j_call: TRBJ1-1
cdr3_length: 16
v_call: TRBV7-8
cdr3_aa: CASSLRGGAVITEAFF

j_call: TRBJ1-2
cdr3_length: 14
v_call: TRBV7-2
cdr3_aa: CASSPEQWALGYTF

j_call: TRBJ2-6
cdr3_length: 14
v_call: TRBV12-3/TRBV12-4
cdr3_aa: CASSASSGANVLTF

j_call: TRBJ1-2
cdr3_length: 14
v_call: TRBV2
cdr3_aa: CASRGEWDSYGYTF

j_call: TRBJ1-5
cdr3_length: 16
v_call: TRBV28
cdr3_aa: CASRPETGGSNQPQHF

j_call: TRBJ1-4
cdr3_length: 16
v_call: TRBV7-9
cdr3_aa: CASSLGLPGINEKLFF

j_call: TRBJ1-3
cdr3_length: 14
v_call: TRBV6-6
cdr3_aa: CASRELSSGNTIYF

j_call: TRBJ2-4
cdr3_length: 13
v_call: TRBV20-1
cdr3_aa: CSAKTGNENIQYF

j_call: TRBJ2-3
cdr3_length: 14
v_call: TRBV2
cdr3_aa: CASAHRVSTDTQYF

j_call: TRBJ2-1
cdr3_length: 15
v_call: TRBV11-1
cdr3_aa: CASSLAGGLYNEQFF

j_call: TRBJ2-2
cdr3_length: 17
v_call: TRBV6-6
cdr3_aa: CASSRFDRGRNTGELFF

j_call: TRBJ2-7
cdr3_length: 10
v_call: TRBV2
cdr3_aa: CASSDREQYF

j_call: TRBJ2-3
cdr3_length: 13
v_call: TRBV15
cdr3_aa: CATSRAVSDTQYF

j_call: TRBJ2-2
cdr3_length: 13
v_call: TRBV29-1
cdr3_aa: CSVRTSGAGELFF

j_call: TRBJ1-1
cdr3_length: 13
v_call: TRBV25-1
cdr3_aa: CASRGGARTEAFF

j_call: TRBJ2-5
cdr3_length: 11
v_call: TRBV6-1
cdr3_aa: CASSGGGTQYF

j_call: TRBJ2-3
cdr3_length: 15
v_call: TRBV7-2
cdr3_aa: CASSLGTSGTDTQYF

j_call: TRBJ2-5
cdr3_length: 15
v_call: TRBV7-2
cdr3_aa: CASSVRDRARETQYF

j_call: TRBJ2-5
cdr3_length: 14
v_call: TRBV9
cdr3_aa: CASSLQGGVETQYF

j_call: TRBJ1-2
cdr3_length: 15
v_call: TRBV5-4
cdr3_aa: CASSSSGGVAYGYTF

j_call: TRBJ1-2
cdr3_length: 12
v_call: TRBV7-2
cdr3_aa: CASSLGLSDYTF

j_call: TRBJ2-3
cdr3_length: 18
v_call: TRBV19
cdr3_aa: CASMGLAGPHGDTDTQYF

j_call: TRBJ2-7
cdr3_length: 14
v_call: TRBV19
cdr3_aa: CASSIGTGVYEQYF

j_call: TRBJ1-4
cdr3_length: 14
v_call: TRBV7-6
cdr3_aa: CASSLGPRQEKLFF

j_call: TRBJ2-7
cdr3_length: 15
v_call: TRBV20-1
cdr3_aa: CSANSRDSLPYEQYF

j_call: TRBJ2-2
cdr3_length: 14
v_call: TRBV7-9
cdr3_aa: CASSPLLNTGELFF

j_call: TRBJ1-1
cdr3_length: 12
v_call: TRBV29-1
cdr3_aa: CSAWDTSTEAFF

j_call: TRBJ2-7
cdr3_length: 13
v_call: TRBV11-2
cdr3_aa: CASTGQGGYEQYF

j_call: TRBJ2-3
cdr3_length: 13
v_call: TRBV7-7
cdr3_aa: CASSLMSGDTQYF

j_call: TRBJ2-7
cdr3_length: 14
v_call: TRBV28
cdr3_aa: CASSLPRGGYEQYF

j_call: TRBJ1-5
cdr3_length: 15
v_call: TRBV3-1
cdr3_aa: CASSQGGPSNQPQHF

j_call: TRBJ2-7
cdr3_length: 18
v_call: TRBV28
cdr3_aa: CASSLLGLGVASSYEQYF

j_call: TRBJ2-7
cdr3_length: 11
v_call: TRBV29-1
cdr3_aa: CSVRGMGEQYF

j_call: TRBJ1-2
cdr3_length: 13
v_call: TRBV7-9
cdr3_aa: CASSLIGGDGYTF

j_call: TRBJ1-1
cdr3_length: 14
v_call: TRBV5-6
cdr3_aa: CASSFRQRNTEAFF

j_call: TRBJ2-1
cdr3_length: 17
v_call: TRBV14
cdr3_aa: CASSQESGTDTYNEQFF